This T cell receptor beta chain came from a study of cytomegalovirus exposure and HLA in healthy donors. Notes on this clone: Its specificity is unknown.

In the PCR, 60 Vbeta and 13 Jbeta primers were used. Original processing notes: Later work found 80 million or so unique TCR beta chains, with roughly 11 million shared. Some clones are missing from TCRdb's copy, which holds only in-frame ones; the method was immunoSEQ multiplex PCR. V and J calls and clone size come straight from that table; D and trimming were deduced from the DNA. The sample lists about 130,000 clones, about four fifths occurring once. Findings of the study overall: A few chains tied to CMV proved CMV antigen-specific in vitro. Based on reports, TCR beta sequences accurately predicted HLA-A and HLA-B alleles for most subjects. Later work showed greater clonal expansion in HLA-associated TCR beta chains than in equally common others.

CDR3 length equals 17 residues. Germline-derived CDR1 and CDR2 are LNHDA and SQIVND (reference sequence). The clonotype originates from a human donor in good health. Sequencing input: PBMCs. The chain uses TRBV19 and TRBJ2-5, with 8 bases matching TRBD1. The J call may not be correct, given that the DNA end is closer to TRBJ2-7. Here the CDR3 reads CASSSFTGTGVSYEQYF. The CDR3 nucleotides read TGTGCCAGTAGCAGCTTTACCGGGACAGGAGTCTCCTACGAGCAGTACTTC.